This T cell receptor (beta chain) appears in the sequencing data of a study of T cells after yellow fever vaccination. This clonotype has ten or more counts. The CDR3 runs to 11 residues. Germline loops: CDR1 MNHEY, CDR2 SVGAGI. The ends were cut back, 9 bases at V and 3 bases at J, with 9 bases in the middle. One entry per CDR3 protein, called by TCRdb with MiXCR from the 5' RACE reads. The sample consists of some 73,000 distinct CDR3 sequences, roughly 7.7% of them appearing once. Material: CD8+ T cells sorted from PBMCs, obtained on the day of the yellow fever booster vaccination. The chain has TRBV6-5 and TRBJ2-7, with a weak D call TRBD1 (6 bases). This clonotype originated in a man aged 25 to 40 who received the YFV17D yellow fever vaccine. Here the CDR3 reads CARDRHYEQYF. The CDR3 nucleotides are TGTGCCAGAGACAGGCACTACGAGCAGTACTTC.